A selection of T cell receptor beta chains follows, all from one sample in a study of blood T cell repertoires in COVID-19. Assay used: immunoSEQ multiplex PCR; TCRdb lists only in-frame clones, some missing. Of 300,000 to 400,000 clones listed, over 70% were seen once; the top ten hold 3%. Sequencing input: peripheral blood. The receptors derive from a man younger than 45 with active or convalescent COVID-19. CDR3s include the opening cysteine and the closing phenylalanine or tryptophan. A D gene is named only where the DNA matches it firmly. Some rows mark clone size as missing; the rest say once, few, many or name a class of expanded clone.

CDR3nt: TGTGCCAGCAGCAGGAGGACGGGACAGAGTGGAAAACTGTTTTTT
CDR3aa: CASSRRTGQSGKLFF
j_gene: TRBJ1-4
len: 15
d_gene: -
v_gene: TRBV21-1
abundance: -

CDR3nt: TGTGCCAGTAGTTCCGGAGGTGTAGACGAGCAGTACTTC
CDR3aa: CASSSGGVDEQYF
j_gene: TRBJ2-7
len: 13
d_gene: -
v_gene: TRBV19
abundance: -

CDR3nt: TGTGCCAGCAGCTTAGTAGGGGTCGGCTACACCTTC
CDR3aa: CASSLVGVGYTF
j_gene: TRBJ1-2
len: 12
d_gene: -
v_gene: TRBV7-9
abundance: few

CDR3nt: TGTGCCAGCAGCCGGGGGCGGGGGTCAGGGGAGACCCAGTACTTC
CDR3aa: CASSRGRGSGETQYF
j_gene: TRBJ2-5
len: 15
d_gene: -
v_gene: TRBV4-2
abundance: few

CDR3nt: TGTGCCAGCACCCAACGGGACAGGGCACTGGATACGCAGTATTTT
CDR3aa: CASTQRDRALDTQYF
j_gene: TRBJ2-3
len: 15
d_gene: TRBD1
v_gene: TRBV7-2
abundance: -

CDR3nt: TGTGCCAGCAGCATAGCCGGGACTGCAGGAAGGAACACTGAAGCTTTCTTT
CDR3aa: CASSIAGTAGRNTEAFF
j_gene: TRBJ1-1
len: 17
d_gene: -
v_gene: TRBV7-2
abundance: -

CDR3nt: TGTGCCAGCAGCCCCCTTTTAGCCGGGGGTTACGAGCAGTACTTC
CDR3aa: CASSPLLAGGYEQYF
j_gene: TRBJ2-7
len: 15
d_gene: -
v_gene: TRBV28
abundance: -

CDR3nt: TGTGCCAGCAGCGTAGGCGGGGGGGAGCTGTTTTTT
CDR3aa: CASSVGGGELFF
j_gene: TRBJ2-2
len: 12
d_gene: -
v_gene: TRBV9
abundance: once

CDR3nt: TGCGCCAGCAATCGACGTTTCGGGACAGGGACCTACGAGCAGTACTTC
CDR3aa: CASNRRFGTGTYEQYF
j_gene: TRBJ2-7
len: 16
d_gene: TRBD1
v_gene: TRBV10-1
abundance: -

CDR3nt: TGCGCCAGTCGGTCCGCCTCATCTGGAAACACCATATATTTT
CDR3aa: CASRSASSGNTIYF
j_gene: TRBJ1-3
len: 14
d_gene: -
v_gene: TRBV5-1
abundance: few

CDR3nt: TGCGCCAGCAGTCCTCCTCAGGGAAGTAACTATGGCTACACCTTC
CDR3aa: CASSPPQGSNYGYTF
j_gene: TRBJ1-2
len: 15
d_gene: -
v_gene: TRBV23-1
abundance: -

CDR3nt: TGTGCCAGCAGCTCTCCGGGACAGGATGAAAAACTGTTTTTT
CDR3aa: CASSSPGQDEKLFF
j_gene: TRBJ1-4
len: 14
d_gene: TRBD1
v_gene: TRBV5-6
abundance: -

CDR3nt: TGTGCCAGCAGCACTAGGACTAGCGGGGGAGTTGACAATGAGCAGTTCTTC
CDR3aa: CASSTRTSGGVDNEQFF
j_gene: TRBJ2-1
len: 17
d_gene: TRBD2
v_gene: TRBV9
abundance: -

CDR3nt: TGTGCCAGCAGCTTAGATTCAGCGGGAGGGAGCGAGCAGTTCTTC
CDR3aa: CASSLDSAGGSEQFF
j_gene: TRBJ2-1
len: 15
d_gene: TRBD2
v_gene: TRBV7-9
abundance: -

CDR3nt: TGTGCCAGCACCCCGGGTCCAAACACCGGGGAGCTGTTTTTT
CDR3aa: CASTPGPNTGELFF
j_gene: TRBJ2-2
len: 14
d_gene: -
v_gene: TRBV7-2
abundance: -

CDR3nt: TGTGCCAGCAGCCCCAGAAACACCGGGGAGCTGTTTTTT
CDR3aa: CASSPRNTGELFF
j_gene: TRBJ2-2
len: 13
d_gene: -
v_gene: TRBV3-1/TRBV3-2
abundance: -

CDR3nt: TGTGCCACCAGTGATACAGAGAACTATGGCTACACCTTC
CDR3aa: CATSDTENYGYTF
j_gene: TRBJ1-2
len: 13
d_gene: -
v_gene: TRBV24-1
abundance: -

CDR3nt: TGTGCCAGCAGGGCGCTCTTCTGGACAGGGGATACTGAAGCTTTCTTT
CDR3aa: CASRALFWTGDTEAFF
j_gene: TRBJ1-1
len: 16
d_gene: TRBD1
v_gene: TRBV7-9
abundance: -

CDR3nt: TGTGCCAGCAGCGATCCTAGCGGGGGGATCAATGGGGAGACCCAGTACTTC
CDR3aa: CASSDPSGGINGETQYF
j_gene: TRBJ2-5
len: 17
d_gene: TRBD2
v_gene: TRBV9
abundance: -

CDR3nt: TGTGCCATCAGTGATGTACTCGGCAATCAGCCCCAGCATTTT
CDR3aa: CAISDVLGNQPQHF
j_gene: TRBJ1-5
len: 14
d_gene: -
v_gene: TRBV10-3
abundance: many

CDR3nt: TGTGCCAGCAGCTTGGTTGCAGGGGGCGTCTATGGCTACACCTTC
CDR3aa: CASSLVAGGVYGYTF
j_gene: TRBJ1-2
len: 15
d_gene: TRBD1
v_gene: TRBV5-4
abundance: -

CDR3nt: TGTGCCAGCAGCCCCGGGTCCCGCACAGATACGCAGTATTTT
CDR3aa: CASSPGSRTDTQYF
j_gene: TRBJ2-3
len: 14
d_gene: -
v_gene: TRBV7-9
abundance: -

CDR3nt: TGTGCCAGCAGTGGCGGACAGGGGACTCAGCCCCAGCATTTT
CDR3aa: CASSGGQGTQPQHF
j_gene: TRBJ1-5
len: 14
d_gene: TRBD1
v_gene: TRBV9
abundance: -